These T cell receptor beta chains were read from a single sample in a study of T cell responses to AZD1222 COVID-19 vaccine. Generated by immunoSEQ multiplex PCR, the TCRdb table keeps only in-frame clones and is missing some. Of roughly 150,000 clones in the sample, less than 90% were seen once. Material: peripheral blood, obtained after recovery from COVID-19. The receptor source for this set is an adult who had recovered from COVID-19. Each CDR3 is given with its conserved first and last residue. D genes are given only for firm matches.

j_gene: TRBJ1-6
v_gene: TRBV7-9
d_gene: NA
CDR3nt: TGTGCCAGCAACGCCCAAGAGGGAGGGTCACCCCTCCACTTT
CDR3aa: CASNAQEGGSPLHF

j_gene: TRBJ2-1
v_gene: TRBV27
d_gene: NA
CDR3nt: TGTGCCAGCAGTTACTCGAGCTCCTACAATGAGCAGTTCTTC
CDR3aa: CASSYSSSYNEQFF

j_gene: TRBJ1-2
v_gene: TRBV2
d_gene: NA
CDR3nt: TGTGCCAGCAGTGGACCCCAGGGACGTCTGATAGACTACACCTTC
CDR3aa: CASSGPQGRLIDYTF

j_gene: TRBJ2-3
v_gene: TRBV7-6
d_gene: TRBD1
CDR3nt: TGTGCCAGCAGCCCCCGACAGGGGTGGACAGATACGCAGTATTTT
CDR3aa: CASSPRQGWTDTQYF

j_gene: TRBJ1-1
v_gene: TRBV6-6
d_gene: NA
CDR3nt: TGTGCCAGCGGCAGGATGAACACTGAAGCTTTCTTT
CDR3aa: CASGRMNTEAFF

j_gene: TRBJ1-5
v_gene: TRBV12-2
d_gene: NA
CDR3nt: TGTGCAAGTCGCTTAGCCCCCCAAATCCCAGCCCAGCCCCAGCATTTT
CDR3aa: CASRLAPQIPAQPQHF

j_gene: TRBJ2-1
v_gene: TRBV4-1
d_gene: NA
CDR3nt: TGCGCCAGCAGCCCGGGCGGCACTGAGCAGTTCTTC
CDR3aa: CASSPGGTEQFF

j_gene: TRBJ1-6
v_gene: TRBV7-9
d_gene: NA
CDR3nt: TGTGCCAGCAGCCCCCCATGGCGTTCACCCCTCCACTTT
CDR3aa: CASSPPWRSPLHF

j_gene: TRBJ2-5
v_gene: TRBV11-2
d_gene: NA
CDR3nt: TGTGCCAGCAGCTTTGGACAGTCAGGGGGACTCTTAGAGACCCAGTACTTC
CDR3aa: CASSFGQSGGLLETQYF

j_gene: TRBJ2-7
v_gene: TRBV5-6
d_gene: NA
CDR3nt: TGTGCCAGCAGCCCGCAGGGGGGGTACGAGCAGTACTTC
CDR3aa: CASSPQGGYEQYF

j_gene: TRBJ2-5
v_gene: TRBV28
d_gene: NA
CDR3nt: TGTGCCAGCAGTTTGGCCCAAGAGACCCAGTACTTC
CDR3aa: CASSLAQETQYF

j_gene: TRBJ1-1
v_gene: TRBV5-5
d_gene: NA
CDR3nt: TGTGCCAGCAGTCCGGGGGTCGACACTGAAGCTTTCTTT
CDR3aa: CASSPGVDTEAFF

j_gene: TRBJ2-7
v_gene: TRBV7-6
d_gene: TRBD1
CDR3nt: TGTGCCAGCAGCATTGACGCCGGGACAGGGGGCGAGCAGTACTTC
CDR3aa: CASSIDAGTGGEQYF

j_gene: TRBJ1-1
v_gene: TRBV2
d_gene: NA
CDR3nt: TGTGCCAGCAGCGACAGTATGAACACTGAAGCTTTCTTT
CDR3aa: CASSDSMNTEAFF

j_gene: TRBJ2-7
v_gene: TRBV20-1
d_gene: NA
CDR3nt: TGCAGTGCTAGTAAGTCCGGGCACGAGCAGTACTTC
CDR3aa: CSASKSGHEQYF

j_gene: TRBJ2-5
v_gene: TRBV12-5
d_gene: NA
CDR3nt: TGTGCTAGTGGCCCGCTGGAGACCCAGTACTTC
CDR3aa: CASGPLETQYF

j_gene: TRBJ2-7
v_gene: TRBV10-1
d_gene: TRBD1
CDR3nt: TGCGCCAGCAGTGTTTCGACAGGGTACGAGCAGTACTTC
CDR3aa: CASSVSTGYEQYF

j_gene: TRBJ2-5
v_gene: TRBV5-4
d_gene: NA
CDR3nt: TGTGCCAGCAGCTTGGAAAAGACCCAGTACTTC
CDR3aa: CASSLEKTQYF

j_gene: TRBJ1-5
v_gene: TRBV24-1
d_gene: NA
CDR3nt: TGTGCCACCAGTGATCCACAGCGGATCCAGCATTTT
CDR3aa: CATSDPQRIQHF

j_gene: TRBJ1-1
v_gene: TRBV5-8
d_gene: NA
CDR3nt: TGTGCCAGCAGCTTGGACAGGGACACTGAAGCTTTCTTT
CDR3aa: CASSLDRDTEAFF

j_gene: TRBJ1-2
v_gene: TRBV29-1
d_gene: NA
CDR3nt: TGCAGCGGCATTTCACGGACGATGAATGGCTACACCTTC
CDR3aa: CSGISRTMNGYTF